Presented here are 14 T cell receptor beta chains from one specimen sequenced in a study of T cells after posttransplantation cyclophosphamide. Sequenced by immunoSEQ multiplex PCR; TCRdb stores in-frame clones only, minus some. The table shows about 20,000 clones, with 95% to 98% occurring only once. The naive gate required viable CD3+CD4+ or CD3+CD8+ cells with CCR7+CD45RA+CD45RO-CD95-CD27+CD28+ phenotype. Source material: naive CD4+ T cells sorted from PBMCs. The receptors stem from a man aged 35 to 55 in good health, CMV-negative, and a related stem cell transplant donor.

V is TRBV7-2 and J is TRBJ2-3; 7 bases line up with TRBD2. The CDR3 is 14 amino acids. V dropped 4 bases and J dropped 3; count of bases not matched to a gene: 4. Germline V lookup: CDR1 SGHTA, CDR2 FQGNSA. The DNA of the CDR3 is TGTGCCAGCAGCTCCGAGGGAGGGACAGATACGCAGTATTTT. Translation gives CASSSEGGTDTQYF.

J is TRBJ2-2 and V is TRBV7-6, with a possible D match to TRBD1 (5 bases). This CDR3 contains 16 residues. Trimming pared 0 bases from V and 3 bases from J, leaving 11 bases between. The germline V gene has CDR1 SGHVS and CDR2 FNYEAQ. The DNA of the CDR3 is TGTGCCAGCAGCTTAGCGTCTGGGGCGGACACCGGGGAGCTGTTTTTT. Translated, it gives CASSLASGADTGELFF.

The V call is TRBV6-5, the J call TRBJ2-7; the match to TRBD1 covers 10 bases. This CDR3 spans 14 amino acids. With 7 bases clipped from V and 3 bases from J, the junction kept 6 bases outside the gene matches. Germline values: CDR1 MNHEY, CDR2 SVGAGI. The CDR3 sequence: CASNFGQGGYEQYF. CDR3 nucleotide sequence: TGTGCCAGCAACTTCGGACAGGGGGGCTACGAGCAGTACTTC.

The rearrangement uses TRBV13 and TRBJ2-3; D may be TRBD2 (5 bases). The CDR3 loop spans 15 amino acids. Germline lookup yields CDR1 PRHDT and CDR2 FYEKMQ (reference sequence). Trimming removed 5 bases from V and 1 base from J, with 13 bases in between. The CDR3 nucleotides read TGTGCCAGCAGCGCAGAAGGAGGCGGCACAGATACGCAGTATTTT. Its translation is CASSAEGGGTDTQYF.

The rearrangement links TRBV10-3 to TRBJ2-5, with 7 bases identical to TRBD1. The end of the DNA fits TRBJ2-7 better, so the J call may be wrong. Germline assignment: CDR1 ENHRY and CDR2 SYGVKD. The CDR3 extends over 16 amino acids. The CDR3: CAISESKGASYDEQYF. As DNA, the CDR3 is TGTGCCATCAGTGAGTCAAAGGGGGCGAGTTATGACGAGCAGTACTTC.

In its sample, this clone was seen once. The chain carries TRBV10-3 and TRBJ2-7; TRBD2 agrees at 10 bases. This CDR3 is built from 13 residues. The J segment lost 4 bases and the V segment lost 10 bases, leaving 7 bases of the junction unmatched. CDR1 is ENHRY, CDR2 SYGVKD, per germline. This chain's CDR3 is CATLAGAAYEQYF. DNA of the CDR3: TGTGCCACCCTAGCGGGAGCGGCTTACGAGCAGTACTTC.

This chain links TRBV28 with TRBJ1-2; 7 nucleotides align to TRBD1. V shed 6 bases, J shed 4 bases, and the junction held 8 bases outside the gene matches. CDR3 size: 14 residues. Germline CDR1 MDHEN, CDR2 SYDVKM. The CDR3 loop is CASRPAGQTYGYTF. The DNA for the CDR3 is TGTGCCAGCAGGCCTGCGGGACAGACCTATGGCTACACCTTC.

The CDR3 DNA is TGTGCCAGCAGTTACCGGGTGGAGTACGAGCAGTACTTC. Protein: CASSYRVEYEQYF. V gene TRBV6-5 combines with J gene TRBJ2-7, with D uncertain. V was clipped by 2 bases and J by 4 bases, with 9 bases between them. Germline V CDR1 and CDR2: MNHEY, SVGAGI. The CDR3 runs 13 residues.

The genes are TRBV2 and TRBJ2-1, with D possibly matching TRBD1 (6 bases). From germline, CDR1 is SNHLY and CDR2 FYNNEI. V gave up 8 bases and J gave up 9 bases, with 14 bases separating them. The CDR3 extends over 12 amino acids. CDR3 region: CASVRGWGEQFF. The CDR3 coding sequence is TGTGCCAGCGTCAGGGGATGGGGTGAGCAGTTCTTC.

The chain has TRBV11-3 and TRBJ2-2, with D possibly TRBD1 on 5 matching bases. CDR1 is SGHNT and CDR2 is YENEEA in the germline V gene. V was shortened by 7 bases and J by 5 bases, with 11 bases between the two germline ends. The CDR3 has 13 residues. The CDR3 loop reads CASTRGATGELFF. The DNA of the CDR3 is TGTGCCAGCACCCGTGGGGCTACCGGGGAGCTGTTTTTT.

The chain joins TRBV14 to TRBJ2-2; D is unresolved. Germline CDR1 is SGHDN and CDR2 is FVKESK. The CDR3 runs 15 residues. The germline V and J ends were trimmed by 1 base and 7 bases, with 13 bases remaining between them. The CDR3 sequence: CASSQVGDFGGELFF. CDR3 coding DNA: TGTGCCAGCAGCCAAGTTGGAGATTTCGGCGGGGAGCTGTTTTTT.

The chain is built from TRBV29-1 and TRBJ2-2; the match to TRBD1 covers 8 bases. With 4 bases clipped from V and 3 bases from J, the junction kept 1 base outside the gene matches. Germline CDR1 SQVTM, CDR2 ANQGSEA. This CDR3 is 13 amino acids long. CDR3 region: CSVGTGYTGELFF. CDR3 sequence (DNA): TGCAGCGTTGGGACAGGGTACACCGGGGAGCTGTTTTTT.

The chain carries TRBV28 and TRBJ2-7; D might be TRBD2 (6 bases). V lost 7 bases and J 6 bases, leaving 16 bases between the germline ends. The CDR3 extends over 13 amino acids. The germline V gene has CDR1 MDHEN and CDR2 SYDVKM. The CDR3 DNA reads as TGTGCCAGCAACTTTCTACTAGCCGGCGAGCAGTACTTC. This codes for CASNFLLAGEQYF.

CDR3 sequence (DNA): TGTGCCAGCAGAACGGACAGCCAAACTTACTACGAGCAGTACTTC. Its translation is CASRTDSQTYYEQYF. The chain couples TRBV6-1 to TRBJ2-7; D might be TRBD1 (6 bases). V lost 6 bases and J lost 3, with 18 bases in between. Germline V gene sequence: CDR1 MNHNS, CDR2 SASEGT. The CDR3 loop spans 15 amino acids.